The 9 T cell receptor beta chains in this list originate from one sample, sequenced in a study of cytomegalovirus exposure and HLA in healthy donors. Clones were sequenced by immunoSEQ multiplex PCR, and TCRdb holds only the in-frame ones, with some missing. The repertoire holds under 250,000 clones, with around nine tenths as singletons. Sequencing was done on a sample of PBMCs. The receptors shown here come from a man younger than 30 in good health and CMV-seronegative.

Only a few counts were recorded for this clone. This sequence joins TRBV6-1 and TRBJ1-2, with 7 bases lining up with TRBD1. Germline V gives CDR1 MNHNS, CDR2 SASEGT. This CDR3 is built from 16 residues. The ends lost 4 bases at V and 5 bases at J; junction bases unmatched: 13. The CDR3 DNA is TGTGCCAGCAGTGGGGACCGACAGGGTTTGGGGTATGGCTACACCTTC. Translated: CASSGDRQGLGYGYTF.

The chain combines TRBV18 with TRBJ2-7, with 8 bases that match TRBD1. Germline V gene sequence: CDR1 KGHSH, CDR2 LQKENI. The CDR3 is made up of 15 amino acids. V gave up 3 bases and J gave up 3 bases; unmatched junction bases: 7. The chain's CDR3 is CASSPPGTGYYEQYF. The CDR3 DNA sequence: TGTGCCAGCTCACCGCCCGGGACAGGATACTACGAGCAGTACTTC.

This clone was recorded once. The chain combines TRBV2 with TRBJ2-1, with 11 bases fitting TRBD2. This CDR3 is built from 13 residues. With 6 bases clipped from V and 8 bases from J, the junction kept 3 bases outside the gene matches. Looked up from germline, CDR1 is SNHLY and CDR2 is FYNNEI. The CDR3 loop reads CASRLAGVDEQFF. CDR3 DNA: TGTGCCAGCAGACTAGCGGGGGTGGATGAGCAGTTCTTC. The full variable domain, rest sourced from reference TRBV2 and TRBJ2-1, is EPEVTQTPSHQVTQMGQEVILRCVPISNHLYFYWYRQILGQKVEFLVSFYNNEISEKSEIFDDQFSVERPDGSNFTLKIRSTKLEDSAMYFCASRLAGVDEQFFGPGTRLTVL.

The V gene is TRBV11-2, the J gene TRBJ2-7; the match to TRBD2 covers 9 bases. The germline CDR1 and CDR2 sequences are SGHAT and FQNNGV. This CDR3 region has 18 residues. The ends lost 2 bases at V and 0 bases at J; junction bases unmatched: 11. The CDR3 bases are TGTGCCAGCAGCTTAAGGCCTGGGCTAGCGGGAATCTCCTACGAGCAGTACTTC. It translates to CASSLRPGLAGISYEQYF. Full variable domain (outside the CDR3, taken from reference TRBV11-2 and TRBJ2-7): EAGVAQSPRYKIIEKRQSVAFWCNPISGHATLYWYQQILGQGPKLLIQFQNNGVVDDSQLPKDRFSAERLKGVDSTLKIQPAKLEDSAVYLCASSLRPGLAGISYEQYFGPGTRLTVT.

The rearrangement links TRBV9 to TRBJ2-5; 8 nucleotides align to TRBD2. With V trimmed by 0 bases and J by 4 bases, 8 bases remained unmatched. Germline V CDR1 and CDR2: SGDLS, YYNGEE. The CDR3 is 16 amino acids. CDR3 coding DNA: TGTGCCAGCAGCGTAGCTGGCCGGGGGGGCCGAGAGACCCAGTACTTC. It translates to CASSVAGRGGRETQYF.

DNA for the CDR3: TGTGCCAGCAGCTTAGTAAAGCTGCCCCAGCATTTT. Amino acid sequence: CASSLVKLPQHF. The chain employs TRBV11-3 and TRBJ1-5; D unresolved. From germline, CDR1 is SGHNT and CDR2 YENEEA. The CDR3 loop spans 12 amino acids. V was shortened by 1 base and J by 9 bases, with 7 bases between the two germline ends.

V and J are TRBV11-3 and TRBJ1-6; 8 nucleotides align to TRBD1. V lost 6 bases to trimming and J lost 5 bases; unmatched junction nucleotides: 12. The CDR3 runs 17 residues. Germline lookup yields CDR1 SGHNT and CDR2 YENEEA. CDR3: CASRLSRDRTNNSPLHF. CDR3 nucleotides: TGTGCCAGCAGATTGTCCCGGGACAGGACCAATAATTCACCCCTCCACTTT.

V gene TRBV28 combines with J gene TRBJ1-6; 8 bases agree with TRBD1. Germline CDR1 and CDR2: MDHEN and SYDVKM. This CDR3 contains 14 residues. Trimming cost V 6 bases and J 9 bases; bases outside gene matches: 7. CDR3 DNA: TGTGCCAGCAGAATAGGACAGGGAGGTTCACCCCTCCACTTT. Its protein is CASRIGQGGSPLHF.

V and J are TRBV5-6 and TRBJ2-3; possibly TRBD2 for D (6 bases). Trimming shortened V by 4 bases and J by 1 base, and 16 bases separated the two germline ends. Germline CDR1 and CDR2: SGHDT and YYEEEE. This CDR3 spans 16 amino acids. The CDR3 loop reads CASSLYSGDRTDTQYF. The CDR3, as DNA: TGTGCCAGCAGCCTCTATAGCGGAGATCGCACAGATACGCAGTATTTT. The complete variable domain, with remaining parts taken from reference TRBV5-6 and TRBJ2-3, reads DAGVTQSPTHLIKTRGQQVTLRCSPKSGHDTVSWYQQALGQGPQFIFQYYEEEERQRGNFPDRFSGHQFPNYSSELNVNALLLGDSALYLCASSLYSGDRTDTQYFGPGTRLTVL.